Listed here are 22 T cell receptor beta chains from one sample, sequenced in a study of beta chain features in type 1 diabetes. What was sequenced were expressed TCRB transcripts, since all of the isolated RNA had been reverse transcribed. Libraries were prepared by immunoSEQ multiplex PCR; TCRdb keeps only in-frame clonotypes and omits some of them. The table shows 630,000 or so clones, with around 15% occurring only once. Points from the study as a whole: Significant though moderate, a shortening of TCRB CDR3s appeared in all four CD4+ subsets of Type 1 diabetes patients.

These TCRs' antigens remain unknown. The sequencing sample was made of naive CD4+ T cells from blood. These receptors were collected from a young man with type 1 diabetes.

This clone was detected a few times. The CDR3 here is CASSLVRASGDLEQYF. Here the CDR3 DNA reads TGTGCCAGCAGCTTAGTGCGGGCTAGCGGAGACCTCGAGCAGTACTTC. V is TRBV7-9 and J is TRBJ2-7; 7 bases line up with TRBD2. V was pared by 1 base and J by 6 bases, with 12 bases of the junction left unmatched. The V gene's germline CDR1 is SEHNR and CDR2 FQNEAQ (reference sequence). The CDR3 is made up of 16 amino acids.

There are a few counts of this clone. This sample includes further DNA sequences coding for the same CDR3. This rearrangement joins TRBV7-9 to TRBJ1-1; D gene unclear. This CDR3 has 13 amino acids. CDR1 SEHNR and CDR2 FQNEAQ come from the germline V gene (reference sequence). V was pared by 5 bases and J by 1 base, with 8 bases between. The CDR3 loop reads CASSNSGNTEAFF. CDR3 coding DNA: TGTGCCAGCAGCAACTCCGGGAACACTGAAGCTTTCTTT. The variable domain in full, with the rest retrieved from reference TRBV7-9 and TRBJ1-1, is DTGVSQNPRHKITKRGQNVTFRCDPISEHNRLYWYRQTLGQGPEFLTYFQNEAQLEKSRLLSDRFSAERPKGSFSTLEIQRTEQGDSAMYLCASSNSGNTEAFFGQGTRLTVV.

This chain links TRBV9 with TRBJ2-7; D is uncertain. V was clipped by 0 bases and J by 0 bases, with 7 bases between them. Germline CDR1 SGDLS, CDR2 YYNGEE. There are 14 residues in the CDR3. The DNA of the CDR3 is TGTGCCAGCAGCGTAGGGATGGGCTCCTACGAGCAGTACTTC. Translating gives CASSVGMGSYEQYF. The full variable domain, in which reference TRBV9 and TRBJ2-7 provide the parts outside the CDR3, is DSGVTQTPKHLITATGQRVTLRCSPRSGDLSVYWYQQSLDQGLQFLIQYYNGEERAKGNILERFSAQQFPDLHSELNLSSLELGDSALYFCASSVGMGSYEQYFGPGTRLTVT.

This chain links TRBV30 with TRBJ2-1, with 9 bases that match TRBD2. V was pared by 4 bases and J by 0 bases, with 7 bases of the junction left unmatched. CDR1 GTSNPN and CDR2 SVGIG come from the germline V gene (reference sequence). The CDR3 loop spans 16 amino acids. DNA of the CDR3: TGTGCCTGGATGGGGACTAGCTCTAGCTCCTACAATGAGCAGTTCTTC. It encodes CAWMGTSSSSYNEQFF.

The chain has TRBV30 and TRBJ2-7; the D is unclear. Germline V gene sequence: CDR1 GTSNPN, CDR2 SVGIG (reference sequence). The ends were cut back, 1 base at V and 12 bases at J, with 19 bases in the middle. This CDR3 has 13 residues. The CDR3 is CAWSAGRLAPVYF. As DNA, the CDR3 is TGTGCCTGGAGTGCCGGGCGTTTGGCTCCGGTGTACTTC.

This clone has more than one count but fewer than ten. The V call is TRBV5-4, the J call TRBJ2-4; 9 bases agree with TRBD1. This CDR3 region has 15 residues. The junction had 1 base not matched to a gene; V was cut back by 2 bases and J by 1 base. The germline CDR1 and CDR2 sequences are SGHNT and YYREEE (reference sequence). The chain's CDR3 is CASSLQGAAKNIQYF. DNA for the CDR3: TGTGCCAGCAGCTTACAGGGGGCTGCCAAAAACATTCAGTACTTC.

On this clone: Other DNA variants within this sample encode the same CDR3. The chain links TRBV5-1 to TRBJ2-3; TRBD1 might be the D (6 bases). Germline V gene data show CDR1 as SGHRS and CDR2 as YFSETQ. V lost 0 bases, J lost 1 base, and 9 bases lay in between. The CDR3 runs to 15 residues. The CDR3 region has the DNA TGCGCCAGCAGCTTGGCGGCAGGGGGCACAGATACGCAGTATTTT. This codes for CASSLAAGGTDTQYF. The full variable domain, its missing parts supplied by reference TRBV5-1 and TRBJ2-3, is KAGVTQTPRYLIKTRGQQVTLSCSPISGHRSVSWYQQTPGQGLQFLFEYFSETQRNKGNFPGRFSGRQFSNSRSEMNVSTLELGDSALYLCASSLAAGGTDTQYFGPGTRLTVL.

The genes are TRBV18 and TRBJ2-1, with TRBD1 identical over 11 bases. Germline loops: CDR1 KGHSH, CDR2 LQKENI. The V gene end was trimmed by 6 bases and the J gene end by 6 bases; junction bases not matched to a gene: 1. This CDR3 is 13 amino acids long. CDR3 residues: CASSGTGGNEQFF. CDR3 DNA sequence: TGTGCCAGCTCCGGGACAGGGGGCAATGAGCAGTTCTTC.

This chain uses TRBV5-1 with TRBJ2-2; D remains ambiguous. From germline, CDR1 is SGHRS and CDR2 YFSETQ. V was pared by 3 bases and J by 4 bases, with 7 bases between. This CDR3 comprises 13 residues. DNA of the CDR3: TGCGCCAGCAGCTGGGGTCTCACCGGGGAGCTGTTTTTT. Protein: CASSWGLTGELFF.

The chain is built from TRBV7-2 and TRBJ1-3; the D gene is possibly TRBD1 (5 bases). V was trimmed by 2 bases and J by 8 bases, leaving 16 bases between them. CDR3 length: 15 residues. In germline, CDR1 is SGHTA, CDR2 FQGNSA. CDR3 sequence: CASSLKSGREDTIYF. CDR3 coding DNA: TGTGCCAGCAGCTTAAAATCTGGCAGGGAGGACACCATATATTTT.

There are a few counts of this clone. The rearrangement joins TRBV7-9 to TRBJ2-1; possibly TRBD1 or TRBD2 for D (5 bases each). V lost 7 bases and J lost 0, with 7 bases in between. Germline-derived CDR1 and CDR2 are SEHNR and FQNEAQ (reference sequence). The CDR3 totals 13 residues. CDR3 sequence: CASKGSSYNEQFF. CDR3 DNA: TGTGCCAGCAAGGGGAGCTCCTACAATGAGCAGTTCTTC.

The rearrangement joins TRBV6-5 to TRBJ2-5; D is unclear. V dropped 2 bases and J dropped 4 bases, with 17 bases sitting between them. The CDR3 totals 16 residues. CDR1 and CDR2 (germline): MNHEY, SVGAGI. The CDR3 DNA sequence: TGTGCCAGCAGTTACAGGCCCTACCCCAAAGGAGAGACCCAGTACTTC. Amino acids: CASSYRPYPKGETQYF.

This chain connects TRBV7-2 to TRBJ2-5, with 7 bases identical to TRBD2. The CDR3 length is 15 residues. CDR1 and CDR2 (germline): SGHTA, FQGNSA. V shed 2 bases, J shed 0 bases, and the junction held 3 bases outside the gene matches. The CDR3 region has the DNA TGTGCCAGCAGCTTAAGGCGGGGGTACCAAGAGACCCAGTACTTC. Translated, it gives CASSLRRGYQETQYF.

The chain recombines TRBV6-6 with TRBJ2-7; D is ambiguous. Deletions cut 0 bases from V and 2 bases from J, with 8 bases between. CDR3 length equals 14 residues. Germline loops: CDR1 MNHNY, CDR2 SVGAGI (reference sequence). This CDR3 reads CASSYSYRTYEQYF. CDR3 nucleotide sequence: TGTGCCAGCAGTTACTCATACCGCACCTACGAGCAGTACTTC.

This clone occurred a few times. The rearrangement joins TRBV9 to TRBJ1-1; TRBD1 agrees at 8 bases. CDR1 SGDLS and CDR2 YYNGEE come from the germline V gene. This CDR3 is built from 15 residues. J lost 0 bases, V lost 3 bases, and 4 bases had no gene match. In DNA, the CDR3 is TGTGCCAGCAGCGCGCAGGGGGCTCTGAACACTGAAGCTTTCTTT. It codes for CASSAQGALNTEAFF. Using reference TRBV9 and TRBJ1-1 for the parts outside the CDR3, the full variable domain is DSGVTQTPKHLITATGQRVTLRCSPRSGDLSVYWYQQSLDQGLQFLIQYYNGEERAKGNILERFSAQQFPDLHSELNLSSLELGDSALYFCASSAQGALNTEAFFGQGTRLTVV.

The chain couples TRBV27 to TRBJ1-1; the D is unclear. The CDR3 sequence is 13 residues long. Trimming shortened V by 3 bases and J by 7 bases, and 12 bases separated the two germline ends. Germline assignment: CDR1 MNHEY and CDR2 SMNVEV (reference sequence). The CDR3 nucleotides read TGTGCCAGCAGTTTGCGCAGTTACGTTGAAGCTTTCTTT. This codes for CASSLRSYVEAFF.

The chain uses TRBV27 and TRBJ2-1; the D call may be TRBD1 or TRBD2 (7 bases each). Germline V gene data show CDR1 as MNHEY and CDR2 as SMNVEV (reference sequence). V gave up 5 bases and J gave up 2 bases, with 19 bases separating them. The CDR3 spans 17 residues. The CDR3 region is CASSPSSGGGAYNEQFF. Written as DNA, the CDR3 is TGTGCCAGCAGTCCCTCATCAGGGGGAGGGGCCTACAATGAGCAGTTCTTC.

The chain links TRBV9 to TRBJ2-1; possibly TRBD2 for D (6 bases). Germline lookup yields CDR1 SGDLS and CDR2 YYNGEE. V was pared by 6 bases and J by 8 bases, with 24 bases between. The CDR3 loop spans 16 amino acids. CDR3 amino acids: CASTSYRGGVLDEQFF. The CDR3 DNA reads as TGTGCCAGCACCAGCTACCGGGGCGGGGTTTTGGATGAGCAGTTCTTC.

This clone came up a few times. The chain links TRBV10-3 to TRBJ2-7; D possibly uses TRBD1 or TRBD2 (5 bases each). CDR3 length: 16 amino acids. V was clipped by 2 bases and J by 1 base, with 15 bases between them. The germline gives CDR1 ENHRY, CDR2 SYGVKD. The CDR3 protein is CAISESRRDGSYEQYF. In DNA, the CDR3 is TGTGCCATCAGTGAGAGTAGAAGGGACGGATCCTACGAGCAGTACTTC.

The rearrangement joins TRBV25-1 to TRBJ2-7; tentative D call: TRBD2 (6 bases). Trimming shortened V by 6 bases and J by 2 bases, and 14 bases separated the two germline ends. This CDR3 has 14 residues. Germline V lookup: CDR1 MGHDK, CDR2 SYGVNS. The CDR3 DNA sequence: TGTGCCAGCAGACCCCCGGGACTCCCCTACGAGCAGTACTTC. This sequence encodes CASRPPGLPYEQYF.

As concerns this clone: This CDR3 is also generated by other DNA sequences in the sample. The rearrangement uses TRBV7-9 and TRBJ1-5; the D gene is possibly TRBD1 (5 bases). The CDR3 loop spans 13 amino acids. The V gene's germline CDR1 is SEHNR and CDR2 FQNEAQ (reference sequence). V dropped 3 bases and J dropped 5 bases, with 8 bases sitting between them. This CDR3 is CASSLGGDQPQHF. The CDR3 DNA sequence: TGTGCCAGCAGCTTGGGAGGGGATCAGCCCCAGCATTTT.

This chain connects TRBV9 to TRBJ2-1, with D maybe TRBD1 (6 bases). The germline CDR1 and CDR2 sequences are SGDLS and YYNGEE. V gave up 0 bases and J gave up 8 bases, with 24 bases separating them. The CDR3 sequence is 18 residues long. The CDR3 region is CASSVGGIDRLQWHEQFF. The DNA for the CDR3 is TGTGCCAGCAGCGTAGGGGGTATCGACAGGTTGCAGTGGCATGAGCAGTTCTTC.